The 11 T cell receptor beta chains reported below all come from one sample, sequenced in a study of blood T cell repertoires in COVID-19. The table came from immunoSEQ multiplex PCR; TCRdb's copy has only in-frame clones and leaves some out. The sample shows about 35,000 clones, 80% of them seen only once. Sequencing was done on a sample of peripheral blood. The source is a woman in her 70s with acute or convalescent COVID-19.

CDR3 protein: CATSDPGYGYTF. In DNA, the CDR3 is TGTGCCACCAGTGACCCCGGGTATGGCTACACCTTC. V and J are TRBV24-1 and TRBJ1-2, with unresolved D. V lost 4 bases and J 5 bases, leaving 7 bases between the germline ends. The length of the CDR3 is 12 residues. CDR1 is KGHDR, CDR2 SFDVKD, per germline.

V gene TRBV12-3 or TRBV12-4 combines with J gene TRBJ2-5; D is unclear. V lost 3 bases and J 2 bases, leaving 7 bases between the germline ends. The CDR3 is 13 amino acids. Here the CDR3 DNA reads TGTGCCAGCAGTTTCGACTTTCAAGAGACCCAGTACTTC. Amino acid sequence: CASSFDFQETQYF.

CDR3 protein: CASSPPGGYEQYF. In DNA form, the CDR3 reads TGTGCCAGCAGCCCACCCGGTGGCTACGAGCAGTACTTC. V gene TRBV7-8 combines with J gene TRBJ2-7; D gene ambiguous. This CDR3 is built from 13 residues. V was shortened by 5 bases and J by 3 bases, with 11 bases between the two germline ends. Germline V gene sequence: CDR1 SGHVS, CDR2 FQNEAQ.

The chain carries TRBV6-6 and TRBJ1-3; no clear D. Per germline, CDR1 MNHNY and CDR2 SVGAGI (reference sequence). V gave up 2 bases and J gave up 3 bases, with 8 bases separating them. The length of the CDR3 is 14 residues. CDR3 nucleotide sequence: TGTGCCAGCAGTTACGATTGGCTTGGAAACACCATATATTTT. This translates into CASSYDWLGNTIYF.

This rearrangement joins TRBV9 to TRBJ2-5, with a possible D match to TRBD2 (6 bases). V was cut by 3 bases and J by 5 bases, with 23 bases left in between. CDR1 is SGDLS, CDR2 YYNGEE, per germline. The length of the CDR3 is 17 residues. CDR3 in amino acids: CASSDSRGAGVGETQYF. In DNA form, the CDR3 reads TGTGCCAGCAGCGATAGCCGCGGAGCGGGCGTAGGGGAGACCCAGTACTTC.

The chain employs TRBV5-1 and TRBJ1-4; no reliable D call. Germline CDR1 reads SGHRS; CDR2 reads YFSETQ. This CDR3 is built from 14 residues. Trimming took off 4 bases at V and 8 bases at J, with 15 bases between the two ends. The CDR3 region is CASSLYGVGEKLFF. CDR3 in DNA: TGCGCCAGCAGCCTCTACGGAGTTGGCGAAAAACTGTTTTTT.

This chain connects TRBV9 to TRBJ2-1, with D tentatively TRBD2 (5 bases). Between the trimmed V and J ends, which lost 5 bases and 10 bases, there was a span of 16 bases. CDR3 length: 13 residues. Germline CDR1 SGDLS, CDR2 YYNGEE. CDR3 region: CASSSGESNEQFF. CDR3 DNA sequence: TGTGCCAGCAGTTCTGGGGAGTCCAACGAGCAGTTCTTC.

The V and J genes are TRBV2 and TRBJ1-1; TRBD1 matches at 7 bases. Losses at the gene ends were 4 bases for V and 8 bases for J; bases not matched to a gene: 4. CDR3 length equals 12 residues. The germline V gene has CDR1 SNHLY and CDR2 FYNNEI. In nucleotides, the CDR3 is TGTGCCAGCAGTGGACAGGGACAAGAAGCTTTCTTT. Its translation is CASSGQGQEAFF.

The rearrangement joins TRBV2 to TRBJ2-1, with TRBD2 matching over 8 bases. The CDR3 consists of 15 residues. In germline, CDR1 is SNHLY, CDR2 FYNNEI. The V gene end was trimmed by 5 bases and the J gene end by 4 bases; junction bases not matched to a gene: 7. The CDR3 here is CASSLAGTGYNEQFF. CDR3 coding DNA: TGTGCCAGCAGTTTAGCGGGAACGGGTTACAATGAGCAGTTCTTC.

The gene calls are TRBV4-1 and TRBJ2-2; 9 bases map to TRBD1. With V trimmed by 2 bases and J by 5 bases, 9 bases remained unmatched. The CDR3 sequence is 17 residues long. CDR1 is MGHRA and CDR2 is YSYEKL in the germline V gene. The CDR3 sequence: CASSQPGQGFRTGELFF. The DNA of the CDR3 is TGCGCCAGCAGCCAACCCGGACAGGGGTTCCGTACCGGGGAGCTGTTTTTT.

The chain has TRBV21-1 and TRBJ2-7; whether TRBD2, the table's D call, matches the DNA was not checked. TRBV21-1 is marked as a pseudogene. The CDR3 loop spans 19 amino acids. CDR3: CASSKDWPAGARLSDEQYF. The CDR3 DNA sequence: TGTGCCAGCAGCAAAGACTGGCCCGCGGGCGCCCGCCTTTCAGACGAGCAGTACTTC.